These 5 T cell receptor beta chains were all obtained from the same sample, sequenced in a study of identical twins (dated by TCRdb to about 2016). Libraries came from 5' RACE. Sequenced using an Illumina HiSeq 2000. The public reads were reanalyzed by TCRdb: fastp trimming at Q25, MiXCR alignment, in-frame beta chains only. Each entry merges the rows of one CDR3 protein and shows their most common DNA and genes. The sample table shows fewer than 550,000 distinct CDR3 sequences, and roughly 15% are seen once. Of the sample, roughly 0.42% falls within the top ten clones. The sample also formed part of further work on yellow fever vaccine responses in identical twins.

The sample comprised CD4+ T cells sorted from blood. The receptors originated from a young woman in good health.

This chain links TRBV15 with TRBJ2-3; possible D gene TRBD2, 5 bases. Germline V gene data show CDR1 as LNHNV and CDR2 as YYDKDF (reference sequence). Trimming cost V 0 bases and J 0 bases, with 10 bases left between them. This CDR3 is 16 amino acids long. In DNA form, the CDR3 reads TGTGCCACCAGCAGAGATGGTCTAGCTAGCACAGATACGCAGTATTTT. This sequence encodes CATSRDGLASTDTQYF.

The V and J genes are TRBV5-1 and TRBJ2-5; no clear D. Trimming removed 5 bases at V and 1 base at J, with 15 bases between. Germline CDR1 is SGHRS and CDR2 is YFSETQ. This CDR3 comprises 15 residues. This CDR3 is CASSTHVTSQETQYF. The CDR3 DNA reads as TGCGCCAGCAGTACCCACGTGACAAGCCAAGAGACCCAGTACTTC.

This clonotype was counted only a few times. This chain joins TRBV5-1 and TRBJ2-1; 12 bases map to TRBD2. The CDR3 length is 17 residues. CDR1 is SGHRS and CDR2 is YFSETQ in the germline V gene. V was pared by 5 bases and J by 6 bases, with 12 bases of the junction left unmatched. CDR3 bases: TGCGCCAGCAGGAAGACTAGCGGGAGTACCTGGGCCAATGAGCAGTTCTTC. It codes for CASRKTSGSTWANEQFF.

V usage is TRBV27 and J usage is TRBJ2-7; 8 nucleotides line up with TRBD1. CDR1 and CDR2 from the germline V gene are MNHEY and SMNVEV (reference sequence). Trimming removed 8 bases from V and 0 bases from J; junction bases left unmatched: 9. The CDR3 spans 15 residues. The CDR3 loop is CASARGTGGSYEQYF. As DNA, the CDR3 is TGTGCCAGCGCGAGAGGGACAGGAGGCTCCTACGAGCAGTACTTC.

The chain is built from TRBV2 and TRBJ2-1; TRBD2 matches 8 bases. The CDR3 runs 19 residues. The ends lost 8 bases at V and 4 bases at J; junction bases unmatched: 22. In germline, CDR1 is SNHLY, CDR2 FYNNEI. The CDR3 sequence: CASRPWRGRNEREYNEQFF. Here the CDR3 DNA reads TGTGCCAGCCGCCCTTGGCGCGGGAGGAACGAACGAGAGTACAATGAGCAGTTCTTC.